The 16 T cell receptor beta chains in this list originate from one sample, sequenced in a study of cytomegalovirus exposure and HLA in healthy donors (dated by TCRdb to about 2017). The receptor library was made with the immunoSEQ multiplex PCR assay. For the multiplex PCR, a mixture combining 60 forward primers for TCR Vbeta segments and 13 reverse primers for TCR Jbeta segments was used. The table was pulled from immuneACCESS by TCRdb, which kept in-frame rearrangements only. Such tables lose some clones; where checked, under half of the loss comes from unresolved V genes, and the rest has no known cause. The sample table lists under 250,000 clones, 76% of them with a count of one. The ten largest clones capture approximately 0.6% of the sample. Sequences were obtained from PBMCs. The receptors originated from a man aged 18 to 35 in good health and CMV-seronegative.

J is TRBJ2-1 and V is TRBV27, with a weak D call TRBD2 (6 bases). Per germline, CDR1 MNHEY and CDR2 SMNVEV (reference sequence). Trimming took off 6 bases at V and 3 bases at J, with 9 bases between the two ends. This CDR3 is 13 amino acids long. In DNA form, the CDR3 reads TGTGCCAGCAGCCGGGACTTCTACAATGAGCAGTTCTTC. The encoded protein is CASSRDFYNEQFF.

The chain carries TRBV5-1 and TRBJ1-5; TRBD1 matches 10 bases. The junction had 10 bases not matched to a gene; V was cut back by 4 bases and J by 3 bases. The CDR3 totals 17 residues. The germline CDR1 and CDR2 sequences are SGHRS and YFSETQ. CDR3 in amino acids: CASSPGQGGMDNQPQHF. CDR3 sequence (DNA): TGCGCCAGCAGCCCCGGACAGGGGGGAATGGACAATCAGCCCCAGCATTTT. The complete variable domain, with remaining parts taken from reference TRBV5-1 and TRBJ1-5, reads KAGVTQTPRYLIKTRGQQVTLSCSPISGHRSVSWYQQTPGQGLQFLFEYFSETQRNKGNFPGRFSGRQFSNSRSEMNVSTLELGDSALYLCASSPGQGGMDNQPQHFGDGTRLSIL.

The rearrangement uses TRBV19 and TRBJ2-7; TRBD2 matches 7 bases. Per germline, CDR1 LNHDA and CDR2 SQIVND (reference sequence). The CDR3 spans 15 residues. After removal of 5 bases from V and 4 bases from J, the junction contained 11 bases not matched to a gene. The CDR3 spells CASSGGDLRLYEQYF. The CDR3 DNA reads as TGTGCCAGTAGTGGGGGGGACCTCCGCCTTTACGAGCAGTACTTC. Looking up the rest from reference TRBV19 and TRBJ2-7 gives the full variable domain: DGGITQSPKYLFRKEGQNVTLSCEQNLNHDAMYWYRQDPGQGLRLIYYSQIVNDFQKGDIAEGYSVSREKKESFPLTVTSAQKNPTAFYLCASSGGDLRLYEQYFGPGTRLTVT.

On this clone itself: One junction end disagrees with the germline gene, perhaps due to a read error. The V and J genes are TRBV7-7 and TRBJ2-1; a possible D gene is TRBD2 (6 bases). The CDR3 length is 13 residues. Per the germline V gene, CDR1 is SSHAT and CDR2 is FNYEAQ (reference sequence). The CDR3: CASSSTRSGEQFF. DNA of the CDR3: TGTGCTAGCAGCTCGACTAGATCTGGCGAGCAGTTCTTC.

This chain connects TRBV19 to TRBJ1-5; weak D call: TRBD1 (6 bases). Trimming cost V 4 bases and J 4 bases, with 14 bases left between them. Germline V gene sequence: CDR1 LNHDA, CDR2 SQIVND (reference sequence). The CDR3 has 15 amino acids. CDR3 amino acids: CASSTRDIRNQPQHF. Here the CDR3 DNA reads TGTGCCAGTAGTACCCGGGACATTAGGAATCAGCCCCAGCATTTT.

J is TRBJ2-7 and V is TRBV2; no clear D. The CDR3 runs 12 residues. V lost 8 bases and J 2 bases, leaving 10 bases between the germline ends. The V gene's germline CDR1 is SNHLY and CDR2 FYNNEI. The DNA of the CDR3 is TGTGCCAGCTCCAGGAATACCTACGAGCAGTACTTC. Protein sequence: CASSRNTYEQYF.

This chain uses TRBV5-4 with TRBJ2-2; 7 nucleotides agree with TRBD1. CDR1 and CDR2 (germline): SGHNT, YYREEE (reference sequence). With 5 bases clipped from V and 6 bases from J, the junction kept 4 bases outside the gene matches. This CDR3 has 13 amino acids. The CDR3 coding sequence is TGTGCCAGCAGACCTACAGGGGCCGGGGAGCTGTTTTTT. This sequence encodes CASRPTGAGELFF. Drawing the rest from reference TRBV5-4 and TRBJ2-2, the complete variable domain is ETGVTQSPTHLIKTRGQQVTLRCSSQSGHNTVSWYQQALGQGPQFIFQYYREEENGRGNFPPRFSGLQFPNYSSELNVNALELDDSALYLCASRPTGAGELFFGEGSRLTVL.

The chain has TRBV5-1 and TRBJ2-5; maybe TRBD2 (6 bases). Germline V gene data show CDR1 as SGHRS and CDR2 as YFSETQ. The CDR3 is made up of 14 amino acids. Trimming cost V 5 bases and J 4 bases, with 15 bases left between them. In DNA, the CDR3 is TGCGCCAGCAGGGATCCTAGCGACGGAGAGACCCAGTACTTC. Protein sequence: CASRDPSDGETQYF. Based on the CDR3 plus reference TRBV5-1 and TRBJ2-5, the full variable domain is KAGVTQTPRYLIKTRGQQVTLSCSPISGHRSVSWYQQTPGQGLQFLFEYFSETQRNKGNFPGRFSGRQFSNSRSEMNVSTLELGDSALYLCASRDPSDGETQYFGPGTRLLVL.

The chain carries TRBV29-1 and TRBJ1-2, with 7 bases identical to TRBD1. Germline V CDR1 and CDR2: SQVTM, ANQGSEA. CDR3 length equals 16 residues. The trim removed 3 bases at V and 8 bases at J, leaving 18 bases unmatched. The CDR3 loop is CSVDLGRTGEKWGYTF. The CDR3 DNA sequence: TGCAGCGTTGACCTGGGGAGAACAGGGGAGAAGTGGGGCTACACCTTC.

The J gene is TRBJ1-2, the V gene TRBV25-1; TRBD1 agrees at 7 bases. Germline-derived CDR1 and CDR2 are MGHDK and SYGVNS. Trimming took 8 bases from V and 6 from J; bases not matched to a gene: 12. The CDR3 has 14 residues. CDR3 sequence reads: CASAPLTGRDGYTF. The CDR3 region has the DNA TGTGCCAGCGCCCCATTGACAGGGCGAGATGGCTACACCTTC.

The chain employs TRBV9 and TRBJ1-3; TRBD1 might be the D (6 bases). Trimming removed 4 bases from V and 8 bases from J, with 16 bases in between. Germline assignment: CDR1 SGDLS and CDR2 YYNGEE. The CDR3 length is 14 residues. CDR3 nucleotides: TGTGCCAGCAGCACTAGGACAGACGGGGACACCATATATTTT. It translates to CASSTRTDGDTIYF.

The chain has TRBV14 and TRBJ2-1, with 10 bases matching TRBD2. Germline V gives CDR1 SGHDN, CDR2 FVKESK. The CDR3 length is 16 residues. Unmatched junction bases numbered 9, after V lost 6 bases and J lost 4 bases. CDR3 nucleotide sequence: TGTGCCAGCAGTTCCCGAGCGGGAGGGGTGTACAATGAGCAGTTCTTC. This translates into CASSSRAGGVYNEQFF.

The rearrangement links TRBV10-3 to TRBJ2-3; TRBD2 agrees at 15 bases. This CDR3 has 17 residues. V shed 6 bases and J 3 bases; nucleotides not matched to a gene: 7. Per the germline V gene, CDR1 is ENHRY and CDR2 is SYGVKD. In DNA, the CDR3 is TGTGCCATCAGCGGGACTAGCGGGAGGATTAGGACAGATACGCAGTATTTT. This translates into CAISGTSGRIRTDTQYF.

This clone was seen a handful of times. The rearrangement uses TRBV15 and TRBJ1-4; perhaps TRBD1 as D (5 bases). Trimming stripped 0 bases from V and 8 bases from J, with 16 bases between. Germline CDR1 is LNHNV and CDR2 is YYDKDF (reference sequence). This CDR3 is built from 16 residues. CDR3 nucleotide sequence: TGTGCCACCAGCAGAGATCATCGGGGGACGGGCGAAAAACTGTTTTTT. It codes for CATSRDHRGTGEKLFF.

V and J are TRBV5-1 and TRBJ1-1; D call uncertain. This CDR3 spans 13 amino acids. V was shortened by 0 bases and J by 1 base, with 4 bases between the two germline ends. The germline gives CDR1 SGHRS, CDR2 YFSETQ. In DNA form, the CDR3 reads TGCGCCAGCAGCTTGGCTACGAACACTGAAGCTTTCTTT. This encodes CASSLATNTEAFF.

As for this clone: It is unclear where the CDR3 begins or ends on the DNA, so no DNA is shown, and the CDR3 is as TCRdb lists it. The chain employs TRBV29-1 and TRBJ1-2. Germline V gene sequence: CDR1 SQVTM, CDR2 ANQGSEA. The CDR3 is made up of 11 amino acids, end residues included. The CDR3 loop reads CSVGDGSYYPF.